This T cell receptor (beta chain) was retrieved from a study of prognosis after radiotherapy for stage I lung cancer. This CDR3 is 12 amino acids long. Trimming pared 1 base from V and 4 bases from J, leaving 4 bases between. CDR1 LGHDT and CDR2 YNNKEL come from the germline V gene (reference sequence). Regarding the study as a whole: As reported, TRBV and TRBJ gene usage differed between patients who had metastases and those who did not.

Genomic DNA was subjected to two-round multiplex PCR for amplification of TCR beta CDR3. Primers specific to each TRBV and TRBJ gene drove first-round PCR. TCRdb reanalysed the multiplex PCR reads using MiXCR and keeps one entry per CDR3 protein. This table holds approximately 28,000 distinct CDR3 sequences, around two fifths found once. There are many counts of this clonotype. Its antigen remains unknown. The material sequenced was PBMCs, taken before or after stereotactic body radiation therapy (not recorded which). The source of this sequence is a donor at least 50 years old with non-small cell lung cancer. V and J are TRBV3-1 and TRBJ1-1; D is unresolved. The DNA of the CDR3 is TGTGCCAGCAGCCAAGCCCGCACTGAAGCTTTCTTT. Amino acids: CASSQARTEAFF.